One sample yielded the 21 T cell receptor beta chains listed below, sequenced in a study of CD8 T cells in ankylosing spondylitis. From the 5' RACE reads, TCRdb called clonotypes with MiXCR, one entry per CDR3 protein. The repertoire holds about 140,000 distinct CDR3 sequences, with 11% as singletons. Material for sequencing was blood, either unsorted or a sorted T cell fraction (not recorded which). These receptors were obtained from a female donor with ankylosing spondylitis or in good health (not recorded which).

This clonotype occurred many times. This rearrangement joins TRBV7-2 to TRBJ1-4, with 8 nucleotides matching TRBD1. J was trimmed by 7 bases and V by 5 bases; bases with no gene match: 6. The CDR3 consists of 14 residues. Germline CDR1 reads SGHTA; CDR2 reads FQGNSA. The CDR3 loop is CASSRQGSGEKLFF. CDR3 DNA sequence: TGTGCCAGCAGCCGACAGGGGAGTGGTGAAAAACTGTTTTTT.

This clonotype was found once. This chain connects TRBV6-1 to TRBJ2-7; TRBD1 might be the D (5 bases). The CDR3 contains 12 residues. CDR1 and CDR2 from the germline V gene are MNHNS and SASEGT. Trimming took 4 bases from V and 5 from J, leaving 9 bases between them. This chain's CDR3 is CASSGVQDEQYF. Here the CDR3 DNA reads TGTGCCAGCAGTGGCGTACAGGACGAGCAGTACTTC.

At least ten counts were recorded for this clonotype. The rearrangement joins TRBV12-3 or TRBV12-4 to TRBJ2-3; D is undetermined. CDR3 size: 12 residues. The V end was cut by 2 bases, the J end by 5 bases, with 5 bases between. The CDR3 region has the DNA TGTGCCAGCAGTTTAAGTGGAGATACGCAGTATTTT. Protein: CASSLSGDTQYF.

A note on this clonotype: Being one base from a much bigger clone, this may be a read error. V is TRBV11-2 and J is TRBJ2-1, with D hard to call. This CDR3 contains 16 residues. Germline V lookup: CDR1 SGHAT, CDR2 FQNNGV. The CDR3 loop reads CASSLEPGYSYNGQFF. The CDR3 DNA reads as TGTGCCAGCAGCTTAGAGCCGGGCTACTCCTACAATGGGCAGTTCTTC.

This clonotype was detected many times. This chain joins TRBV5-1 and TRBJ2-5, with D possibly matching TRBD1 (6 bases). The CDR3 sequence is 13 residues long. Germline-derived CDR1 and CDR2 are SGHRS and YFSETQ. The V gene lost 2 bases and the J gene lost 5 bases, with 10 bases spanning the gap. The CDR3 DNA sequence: TGCGCCAGCAGCTTACAGGGCGTGGAGACCCAGTACTTC. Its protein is CASSLQGVETQYF.

CDR3 nucleotide sequence: TGTGCCAGCTCCGAACAAACGAACACCGGGGAGCTGTTTTTT. The encoded protein is CASSEQTNTGELFF. The chain uses TRBV18 and TRBJ2-2, with unresolved D. The germline V and J ends were trimmed by 6 bases and 0 bases, with 8 bases remaining between them. The CDR3 is made up of 14 amino acids. CDR1 and CDR2 from the germline V gene are KGHSH and LQKENI.

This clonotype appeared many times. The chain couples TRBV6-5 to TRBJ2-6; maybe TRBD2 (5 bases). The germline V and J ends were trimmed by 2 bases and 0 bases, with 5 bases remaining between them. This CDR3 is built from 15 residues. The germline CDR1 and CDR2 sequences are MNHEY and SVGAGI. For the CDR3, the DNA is TGTGCCAGCAGTTACGGACTCTCTGGGGCCAACGTCCTGACTTTC. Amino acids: CASSYGLSGANVLTF.

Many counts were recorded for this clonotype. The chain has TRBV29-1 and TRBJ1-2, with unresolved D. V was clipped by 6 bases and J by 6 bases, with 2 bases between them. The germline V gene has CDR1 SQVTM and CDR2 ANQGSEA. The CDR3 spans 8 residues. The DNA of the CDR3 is TGCAGCGTGGATGGCTACACCTTC. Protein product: CSVDGYTF.

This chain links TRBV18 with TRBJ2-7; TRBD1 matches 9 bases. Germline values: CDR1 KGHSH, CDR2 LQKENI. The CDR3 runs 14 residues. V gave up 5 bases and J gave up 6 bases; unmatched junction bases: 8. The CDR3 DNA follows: TGTGCCAGCTCATGGGACAGGGTGGACGCCGAGCAGTACTTC. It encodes CASSWDRVDAEQYF. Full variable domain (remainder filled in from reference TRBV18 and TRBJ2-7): NAGVMQNPRHLVRRRGQEARLRCSPMKGHSHVYWYRQLPEEGLKFMVYLQKENIIDESGMPKERFSAEFPKEGPSILRIQQVVRGDSAAYFCASSWDRVDAEQYFGPGTRLTVT.

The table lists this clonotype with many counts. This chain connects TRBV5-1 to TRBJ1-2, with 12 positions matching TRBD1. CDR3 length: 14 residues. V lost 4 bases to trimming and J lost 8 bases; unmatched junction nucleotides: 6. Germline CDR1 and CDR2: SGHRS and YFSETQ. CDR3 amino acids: CASSTGQGADGYTF. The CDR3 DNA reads TGCGCCAGCAGCACGGGACAGGGGGCTGACGGCTACACCTTC.

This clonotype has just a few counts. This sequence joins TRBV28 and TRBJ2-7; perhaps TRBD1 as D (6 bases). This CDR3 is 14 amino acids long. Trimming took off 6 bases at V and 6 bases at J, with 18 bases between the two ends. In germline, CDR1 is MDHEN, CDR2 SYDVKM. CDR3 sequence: CASSPHRTVSEQYF. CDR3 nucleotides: TGTGCCAGCAGCCCCCACCGGACAGTTAGCGAGCAGTACTTC.

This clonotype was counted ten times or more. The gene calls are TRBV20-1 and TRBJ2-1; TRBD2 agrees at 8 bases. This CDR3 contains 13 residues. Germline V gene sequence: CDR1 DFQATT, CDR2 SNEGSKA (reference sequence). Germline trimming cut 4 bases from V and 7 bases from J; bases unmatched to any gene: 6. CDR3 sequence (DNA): TGCAGTGCTACGGGGGGGCGAGGTAATGAGCAGTTCTTC. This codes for CSATGGRGNEQFF.

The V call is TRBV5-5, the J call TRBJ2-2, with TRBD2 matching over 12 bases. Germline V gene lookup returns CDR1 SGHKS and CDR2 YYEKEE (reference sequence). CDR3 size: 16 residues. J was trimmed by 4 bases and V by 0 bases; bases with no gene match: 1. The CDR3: CASSLGLAGATGELFF. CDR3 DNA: TGTGCCAGCAGCTTGGGACTAGCGGGGGCCACCGGGGAGCTGTTTTTT.

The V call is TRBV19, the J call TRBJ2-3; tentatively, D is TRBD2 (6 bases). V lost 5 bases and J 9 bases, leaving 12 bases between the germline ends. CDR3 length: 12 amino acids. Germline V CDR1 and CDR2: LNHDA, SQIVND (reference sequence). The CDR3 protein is CASSELGRTQYF. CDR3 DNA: TGTGCCAGTAGTGAGCTGGGGAGGACGCAGTATTTT. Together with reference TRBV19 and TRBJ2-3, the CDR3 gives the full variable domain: DGGITQSPKYLFRKEGQNVTLSCEQNLNHDAMYWYRQDPGQGLRLIYYSQIVNDFQKGDIAEGYSVSREKKESFPLTVTSAQKNPTAFYLCASSELGRTQYFGPGTRLTVL.

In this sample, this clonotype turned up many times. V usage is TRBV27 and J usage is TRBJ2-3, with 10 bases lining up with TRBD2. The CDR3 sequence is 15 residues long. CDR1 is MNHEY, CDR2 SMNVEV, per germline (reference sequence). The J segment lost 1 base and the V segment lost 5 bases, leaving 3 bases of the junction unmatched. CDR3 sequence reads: CASSPGLAGTDTQYF. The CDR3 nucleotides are TGTGCCAGCAGTCCTGGACTAGCGGGCACAGATACGCAGTATTTT.

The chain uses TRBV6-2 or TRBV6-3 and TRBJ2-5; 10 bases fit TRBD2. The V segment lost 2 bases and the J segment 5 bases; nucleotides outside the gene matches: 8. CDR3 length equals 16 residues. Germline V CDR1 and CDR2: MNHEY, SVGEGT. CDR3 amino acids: CASSYRGLAGVETQYF. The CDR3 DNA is TGTGCCAGCAGTTACAGGGGCCTAGCGGGGGTCGAGACCCAGTACTTC.

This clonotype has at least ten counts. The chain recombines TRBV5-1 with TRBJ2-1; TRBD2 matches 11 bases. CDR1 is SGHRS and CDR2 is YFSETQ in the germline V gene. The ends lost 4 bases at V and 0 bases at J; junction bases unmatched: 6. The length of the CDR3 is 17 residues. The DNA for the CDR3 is TGCGCCAGCAGCCCCAAGACTAGCGGGGCCTCCTACAATGAGCAGTTCTTC. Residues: CASSPKTSGASYNEQFF.

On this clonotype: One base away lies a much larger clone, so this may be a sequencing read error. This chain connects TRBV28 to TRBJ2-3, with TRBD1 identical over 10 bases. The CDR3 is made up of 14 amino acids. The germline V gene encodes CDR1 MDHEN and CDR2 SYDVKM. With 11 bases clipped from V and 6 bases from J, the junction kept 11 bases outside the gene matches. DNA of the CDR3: TGTGCCGGCACTCCGGGACAGGGGATGGATACGCAGTATTTT. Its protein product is CAGTPGQGMDTQYF. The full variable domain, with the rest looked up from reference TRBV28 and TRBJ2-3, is DVKVTQSSRYLVKRTGEKVFLECVQDMDHENMFWYRQDPGLGLRLIYFSYDVKMKEKGDIPEGYSVSREKKERFSLILESASTNQTSMYLCAGTPGQGMDTQYFGPGTRLTVL.

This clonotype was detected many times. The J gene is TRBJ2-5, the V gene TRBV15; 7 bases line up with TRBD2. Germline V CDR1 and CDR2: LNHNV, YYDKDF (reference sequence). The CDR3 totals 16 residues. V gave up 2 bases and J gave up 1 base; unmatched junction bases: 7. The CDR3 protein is CATSRILAKLQETQYF. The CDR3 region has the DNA TGTGCCACCAGCAGAATACTAGCGAAACTCCAAGAGACCCAGTACTTC.

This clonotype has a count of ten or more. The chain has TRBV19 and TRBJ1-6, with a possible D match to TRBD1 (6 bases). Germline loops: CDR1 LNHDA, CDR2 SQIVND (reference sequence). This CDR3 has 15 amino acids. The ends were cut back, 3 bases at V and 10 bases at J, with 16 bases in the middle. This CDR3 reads CASSIGQGPRSPLHF. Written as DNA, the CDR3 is TGTGCCAGTAGTATCGGTCAGGGGCCAAGATCACCCCTCCACTTT.

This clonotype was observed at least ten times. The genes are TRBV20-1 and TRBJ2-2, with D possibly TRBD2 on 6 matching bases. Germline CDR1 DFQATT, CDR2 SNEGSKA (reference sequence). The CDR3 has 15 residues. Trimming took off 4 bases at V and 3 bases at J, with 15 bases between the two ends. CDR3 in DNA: TGCAGTGCTACCCGGGGACTCGGGGACACCGGGGAGCTGTTTTTT. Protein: CSATRGLGDTGELFF.